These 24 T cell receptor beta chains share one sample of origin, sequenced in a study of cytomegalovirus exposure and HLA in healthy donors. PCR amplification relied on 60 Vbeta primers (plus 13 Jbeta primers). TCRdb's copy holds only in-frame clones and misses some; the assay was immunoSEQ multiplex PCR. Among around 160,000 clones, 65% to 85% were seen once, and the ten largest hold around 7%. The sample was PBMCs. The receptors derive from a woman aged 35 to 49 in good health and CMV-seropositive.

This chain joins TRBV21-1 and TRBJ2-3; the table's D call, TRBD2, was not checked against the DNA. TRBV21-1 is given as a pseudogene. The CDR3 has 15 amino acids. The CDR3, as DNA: TGTGCCAGCCTCGGGTTAGCGGGGGCCAAAGATACGCAGTATTTT. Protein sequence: CASLGLAGAKDTQYF.

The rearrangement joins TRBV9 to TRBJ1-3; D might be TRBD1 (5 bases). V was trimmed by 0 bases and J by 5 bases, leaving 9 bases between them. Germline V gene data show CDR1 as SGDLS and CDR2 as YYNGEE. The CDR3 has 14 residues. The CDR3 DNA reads TGTGCCAGCAGCGTAGATGGGGCCCGAAACACCATATATTTT. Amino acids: CASSVDGARNTIYF.

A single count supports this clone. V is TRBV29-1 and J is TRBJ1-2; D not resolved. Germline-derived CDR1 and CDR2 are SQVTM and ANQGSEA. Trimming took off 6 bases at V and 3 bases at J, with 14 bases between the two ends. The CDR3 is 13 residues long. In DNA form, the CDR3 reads TGCAGCGTCGTTGGCGGCGTTTACTATGGCTACACCTTC. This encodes CSVVGGVYYGYTF.

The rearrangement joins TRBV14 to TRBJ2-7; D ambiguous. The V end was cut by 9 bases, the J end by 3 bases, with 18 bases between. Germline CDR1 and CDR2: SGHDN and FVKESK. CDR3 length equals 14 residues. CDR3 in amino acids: CARGAPEYRYEQYF. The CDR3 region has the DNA TGTGCCAGAGGAGCACCCGAGTATCGCTACGAGCAGTACTTC.

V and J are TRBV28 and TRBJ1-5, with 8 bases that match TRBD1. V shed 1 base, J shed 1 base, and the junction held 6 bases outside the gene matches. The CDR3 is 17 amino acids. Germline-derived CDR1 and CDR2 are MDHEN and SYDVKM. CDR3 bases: TGTGCCAGCAGTTTATCCCAGGGGGCGCGCAGCAATCAGCCCCAGCATTTT. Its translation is CASSLSQGARSNQPQHF.

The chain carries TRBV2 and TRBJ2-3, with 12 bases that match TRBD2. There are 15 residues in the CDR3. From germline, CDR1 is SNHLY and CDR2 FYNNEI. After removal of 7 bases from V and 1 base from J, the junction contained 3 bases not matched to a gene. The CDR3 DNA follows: TGTGCCAGCAAGAGACTAGCGGGGGGCACAGATACGCAGTATTTT. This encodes CASKRLAGGTDTQYF.

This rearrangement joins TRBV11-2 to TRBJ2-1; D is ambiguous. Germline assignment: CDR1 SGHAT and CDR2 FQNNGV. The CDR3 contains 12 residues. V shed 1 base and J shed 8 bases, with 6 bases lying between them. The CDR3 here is CASSLAVYEQFF. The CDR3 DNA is TGTGCCAGCAGCTTAGCGGTTTATGAGCAGTTCTTC.

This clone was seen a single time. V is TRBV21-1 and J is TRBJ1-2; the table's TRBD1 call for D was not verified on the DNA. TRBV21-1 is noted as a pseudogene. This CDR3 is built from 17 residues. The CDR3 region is CASSKAPGQGEDYGYTF. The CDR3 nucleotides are TGTGCCAGCAGCAAAGCCCCGGGACAGGGAGAGGACTATGGCTACACCTTC.

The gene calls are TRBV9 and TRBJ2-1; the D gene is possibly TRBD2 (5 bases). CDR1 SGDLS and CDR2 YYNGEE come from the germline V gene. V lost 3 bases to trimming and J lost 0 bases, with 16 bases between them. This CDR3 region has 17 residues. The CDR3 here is CASSDNRAGGSYNEQFF. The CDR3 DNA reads TGTGCCAGCAGCGACAATAGGGCAGGAGGCTCCTACAATGAGCAGTTCTTC.

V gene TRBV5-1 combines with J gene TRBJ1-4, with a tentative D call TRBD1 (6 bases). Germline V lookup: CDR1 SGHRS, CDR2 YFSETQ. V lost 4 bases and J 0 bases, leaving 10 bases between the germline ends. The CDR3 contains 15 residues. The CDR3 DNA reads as TGCGCCAGCAGCGCGAGGGGGACAACTAATGAAAAACTGTTTTTT. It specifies CASSARGTTNEKLFF. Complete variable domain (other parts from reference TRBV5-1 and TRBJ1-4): KAGVTQTPRYLIKTRGQQVTLSCSPISGHRSVSWYQQTPGQGLQFLFEYFSETQRNKGNFPGRFSGRQFSNSRSEMNVSTLELGDSALYLCASSARGTTNEKLFFGSGTQLSVL.

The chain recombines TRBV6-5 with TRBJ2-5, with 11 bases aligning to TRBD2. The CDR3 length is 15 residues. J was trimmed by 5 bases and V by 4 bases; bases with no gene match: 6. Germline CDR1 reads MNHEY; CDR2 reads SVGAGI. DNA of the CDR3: TGTGCCAGCAGTTCTATAGCGGGGGGGCTGGAGACCCAGTACTTC. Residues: CASSSIAGGLETQYF.

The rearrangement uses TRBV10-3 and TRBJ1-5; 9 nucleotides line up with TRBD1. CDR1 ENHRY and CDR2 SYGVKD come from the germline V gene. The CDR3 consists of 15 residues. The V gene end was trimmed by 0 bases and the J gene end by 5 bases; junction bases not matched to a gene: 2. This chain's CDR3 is CAISESDRGDQPQHF. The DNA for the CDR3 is TGTGCCATCAGTGAGTCGGACAGGGGCGATCAGCCCCAGCATTTT.

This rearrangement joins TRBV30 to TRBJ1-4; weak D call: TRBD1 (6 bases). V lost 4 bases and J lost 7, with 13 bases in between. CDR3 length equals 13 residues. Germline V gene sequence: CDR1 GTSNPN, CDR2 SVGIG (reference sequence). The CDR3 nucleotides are TGTGCCTGGAATCTAAGGGGGAGTGAAAAACTGTTTTTT. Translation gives CAWNLRGSEKLFF.

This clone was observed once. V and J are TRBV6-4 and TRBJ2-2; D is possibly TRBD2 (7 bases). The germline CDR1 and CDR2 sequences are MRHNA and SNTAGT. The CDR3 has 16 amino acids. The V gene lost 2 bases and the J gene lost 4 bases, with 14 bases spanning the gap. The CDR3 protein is CASSDVAGAITGELFF. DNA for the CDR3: TGTGCCAGCAGTGACGTTGCGGGGGCAATCACCGGGGAGCTGTTTTTT.

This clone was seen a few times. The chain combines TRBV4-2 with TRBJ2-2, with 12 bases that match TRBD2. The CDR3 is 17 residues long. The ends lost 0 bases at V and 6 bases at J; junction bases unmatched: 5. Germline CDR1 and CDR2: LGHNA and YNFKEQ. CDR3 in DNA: TGTGCCAGCAGCCAAGATCCGCTAGCGGGGGGGGCCGGGGAGCTGTTTTTT. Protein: CASSQDPLAGGAGELFF.

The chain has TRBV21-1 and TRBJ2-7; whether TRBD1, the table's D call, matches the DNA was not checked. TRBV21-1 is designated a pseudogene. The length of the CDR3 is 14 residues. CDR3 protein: CASSWQGTKYEQYF. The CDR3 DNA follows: TGTGCCAGCAGCTGGCAGGGGACGAAGTACGAGCAGTACTTC.

The chain's CDR3 is CASSTDLTGRYSNQPQHF. In nucleotides, the CDR3 is TGTGCCAGCAGCACAGACCTAACAGGAAGATATAGCAATCAGCCCCAGCATTTT. The chain recombines TRBV28 with TRBJ1-5; D might be TRBD1 (5 bases). V lost 6 bases and J lost 0, with 21 bases in between. The CDR3 has 18 amino acids. Germline V gene lookup returns CDR1 MDHEN and CDR2 SYDVKM.

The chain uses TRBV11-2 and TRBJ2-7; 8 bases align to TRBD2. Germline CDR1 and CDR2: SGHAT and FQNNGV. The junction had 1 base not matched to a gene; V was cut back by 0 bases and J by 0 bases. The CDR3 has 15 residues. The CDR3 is CASSLDSGGSYEQYF. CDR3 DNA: TGTGCCAGCAGCTTAGACAGCGGGGGCTCCTACGAGCAGTACTTC. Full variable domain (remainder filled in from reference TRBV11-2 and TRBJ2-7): EAGVAQSPRYKIIEKRQSVAFWCNPISGHATLYWYQQILGQGPKLLIQFQNNGVVDDSQLPKDRFSAERLKGVDSTLKIQPAKLEDSAVYLCASSLDSGGSYEQYFGPGTRLTVT.

The CDR3 coding sequence is TGTGCCAGTAGTATAGATAGGGGCACTGAAGCTTTCTTT. This encodes CASSIDRGTEAFF. The genes are TRBV19 and TRBJ1-1; perhaps TRBD1 as D (5 bases). Looked up from germline, CDR1 is LNHDA and CDR2 is SQIVND (reference sequence). V dropped 0 bases and J dropped 4 bases, with 6 bases sitting between them. CDR3 length equals 13 residues.

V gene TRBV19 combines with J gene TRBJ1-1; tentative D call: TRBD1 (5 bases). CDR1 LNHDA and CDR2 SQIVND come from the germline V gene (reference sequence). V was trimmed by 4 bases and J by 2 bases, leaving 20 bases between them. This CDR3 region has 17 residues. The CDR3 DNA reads TGTGCCAGTAGTAACATCCTCGGGGGACGGGTAAACACTGAAGCTTTCTTT. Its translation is CASSNILGGRVNTEAFF.

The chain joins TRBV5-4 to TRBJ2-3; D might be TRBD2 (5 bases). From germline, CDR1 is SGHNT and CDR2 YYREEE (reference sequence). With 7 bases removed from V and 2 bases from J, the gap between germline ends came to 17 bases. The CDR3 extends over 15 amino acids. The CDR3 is CASGPGLGDTDTQYF. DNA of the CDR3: TGTGCCAGCGGACCCGGACTGGGAGACACAGATACGCAGTATTTT.

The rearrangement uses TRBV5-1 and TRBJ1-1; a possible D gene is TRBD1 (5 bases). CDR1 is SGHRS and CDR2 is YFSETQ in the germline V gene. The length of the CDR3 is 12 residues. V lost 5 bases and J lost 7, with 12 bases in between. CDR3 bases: TGCGCCAGCAGATTTTACGACAGTGAAGCTTTCTTT. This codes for CASRFYDSEAFF.

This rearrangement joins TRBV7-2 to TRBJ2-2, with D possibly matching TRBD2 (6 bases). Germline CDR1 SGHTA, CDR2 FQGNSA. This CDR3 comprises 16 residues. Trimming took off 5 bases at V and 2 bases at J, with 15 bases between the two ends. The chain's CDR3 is CASSARTNGNTGELFF. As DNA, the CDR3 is TGTGCCAGCAGCGCCCGGACTAACGGAAACACCGGGGAGCTGTTTTTT.

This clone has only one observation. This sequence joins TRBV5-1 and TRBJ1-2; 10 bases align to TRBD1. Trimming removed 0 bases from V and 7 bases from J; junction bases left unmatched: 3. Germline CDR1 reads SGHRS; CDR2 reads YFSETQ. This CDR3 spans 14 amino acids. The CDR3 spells CASSLGDRGRGYTF. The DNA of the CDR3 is TGCGCCAGCAGCTTGGGGGACAGGGGACGTGGCTACACCTTC.